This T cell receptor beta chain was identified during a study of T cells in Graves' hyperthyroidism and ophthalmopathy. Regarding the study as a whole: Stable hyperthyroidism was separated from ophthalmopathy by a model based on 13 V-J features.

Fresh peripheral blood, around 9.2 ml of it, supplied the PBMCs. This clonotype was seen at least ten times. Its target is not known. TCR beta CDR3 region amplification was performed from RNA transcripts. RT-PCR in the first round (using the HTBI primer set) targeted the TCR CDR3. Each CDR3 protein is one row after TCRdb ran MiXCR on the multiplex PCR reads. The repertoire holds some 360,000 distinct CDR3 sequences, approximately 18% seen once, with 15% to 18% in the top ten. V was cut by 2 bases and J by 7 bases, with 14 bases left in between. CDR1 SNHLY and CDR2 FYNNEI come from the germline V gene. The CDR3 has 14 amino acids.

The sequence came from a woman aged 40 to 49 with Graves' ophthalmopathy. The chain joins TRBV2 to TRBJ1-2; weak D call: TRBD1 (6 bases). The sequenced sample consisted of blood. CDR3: CASSEWGGSGGYTF. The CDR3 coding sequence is TGTGCCAGCAGTGAATGGGGGGGCAGTGGTGGCTACACCTTC.